The source of this TCR beta chain is a study of T cell responses to AZD1222 COVID-19 vaccine. V gave up 6 bases and J gave up 8 bases, with 16 bases separating them. The CDR3 has 14 residues. CDR1 and CDR2 (germline): MNHEY, SMNVEV (reference sequence). Libraries were prepared by immunoSEQ multiplex PCR; TCRdb keeps only in-frame clonotypes and omits some of them. The data contain under 120,000 clones, 92% of them singletons. The chain couples TRBV27 to TRBJ1-4; tentative D call: TRBD1 (6 bases). The sequence came from an adult in good health. The sample consisted of peripheral blood, taken on day 0 of AZD1222 vaccination. The CDR3 region has the DNA TGTGCCAGCAGCGGTAGTCAGGGGTGGGAAAAACTGTTTTTT. This sequence encodes CASSGSQGWEKLFF.